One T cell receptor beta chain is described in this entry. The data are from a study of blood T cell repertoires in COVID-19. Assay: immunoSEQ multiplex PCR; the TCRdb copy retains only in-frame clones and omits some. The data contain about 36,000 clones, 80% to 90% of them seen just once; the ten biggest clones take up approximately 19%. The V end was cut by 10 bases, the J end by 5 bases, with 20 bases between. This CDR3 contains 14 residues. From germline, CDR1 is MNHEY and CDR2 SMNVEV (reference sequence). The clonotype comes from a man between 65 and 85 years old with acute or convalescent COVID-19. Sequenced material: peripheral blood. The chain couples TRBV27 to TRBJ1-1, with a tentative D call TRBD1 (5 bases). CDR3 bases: TGTGCCACCAAACCTTTGGGGCAGGGAACTGAAGCTTTCTTT. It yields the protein CATKPLGQGTEAFF.